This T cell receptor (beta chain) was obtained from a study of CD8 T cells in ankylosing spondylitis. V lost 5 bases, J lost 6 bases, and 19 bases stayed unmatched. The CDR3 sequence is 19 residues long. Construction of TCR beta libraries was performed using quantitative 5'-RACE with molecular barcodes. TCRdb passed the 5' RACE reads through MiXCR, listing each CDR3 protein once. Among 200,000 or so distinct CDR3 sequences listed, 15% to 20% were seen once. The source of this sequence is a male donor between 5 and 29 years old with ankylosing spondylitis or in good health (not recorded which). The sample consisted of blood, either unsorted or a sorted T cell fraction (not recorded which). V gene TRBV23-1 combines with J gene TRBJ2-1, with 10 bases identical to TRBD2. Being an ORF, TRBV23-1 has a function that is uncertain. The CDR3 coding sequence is TGCGCCAGCAGTGCCCCCGGCTTATCTAGCGGGAGTGTCCCCAATGAGCAGTTCTTC. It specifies CASSAPGLSSGSVPNEQFF.